Presented here are 5 T cell receptor beta chains from one specimen sequenced in a study of blood T cell repertoires in COVID-19. The table came from immunoSEQ multiplex PCR; TCRdb's copy has only in-frame clones and leaves some out. The table shows about 64,000 clones, with 88% occurring only once. Sequenced input: peripheral blood. The source of these receptors is a woman aged 60-75 years with COVID-19, enrolled during active disease.

This clone was counted once. The chain uses TRBV19 and TRBJ2-2; 9 bases match TRBD1. V trimming: 2 bases; J trimming: 8 bases; junction bases outside the gene matches: 6. The CDR3 extends over 15 amino acids. Germline V CDR1 and CDR2: LNHDA, SQIVND (reference sequence). The CDR3 DNA reads TGTGCCAGTAGTATATCGGGACAGGGATTAGGGGAGCTGTTTTTT. This gives the protein CASSISGQGLGELFF.

The gene calls are TRBV7-2 and TRBJ1-1, with 10 positions matching TRBD1. J was trimmed by 4 bases and V by 1 base; bases with no gene match: 6. This CDR3 is 16 amino acids long. Germline V gene lookup returns CDR1 SGHTA and CDR2 FQGNSA. CDR3 protein: CASSLVGTGELTEAFF. Here the CDR3 DNA reads TGTGCCAGCAGCTTAGTCGGGACAGGGGAGCTCACTGAAGCTTTCTTT.

In its sample, this clone was seen once. The rearrangement joins TRBV28 to TRBJ1-5, with 7 bases identical to TRBD1. The V gene end was trimmed by 7 bases and the J gene end by 4 bases; junction bases not matched to a gene: 7. This CDR3 spans 14 amino acids. CDR1 and CDR2 from the germline V gene are MDHEN and SYDVKM. CDR3 in DNA: TGTGCCAGCACCTTAACAGGGGCTAATCAGCCCCAGCATTTT. Translating gives CASTLTGANQPQHF. The variable domain in full, with the rest retrieved from reference TRBV28 and TRBJ1-5, is DVKVTQSSRYLVKRTGEKVFLECVQDMDHENMFWYRQDPGLGLRLIYFSYDVKMKEKGDIPEGYSVSREKKERFSLILESASTNQTSMYLCASTLTGANQPQHFGDGTRLSIL.

The chain uses TRBV24-1 and TRBJ2-2, with D possibly being TRBD1 (6 bases). The CDR3 is made up of 14 amino acids. Trimming removed 1 base at V and 6 bases at J, with 8 bases between. Germline loops: CDR1 KGHDR, CDR2 SFDVKD. Written as DNA, the CDR3 is TGTGCCACCAGTGATTTAGGGGGATCCGGGGAGCTGTTTTTT. Protein product: CATSDLGGSGELFF.

The chain carries TRBV7-9 and TRBJ1-2; 8 bases are shared with TRBD1. CDR1 is SEHNR, CDR2 FQNEAQ, per germline (reference sequence). Trimming took 4 bases from V and 6 from J; bases not matched to a gene: 10. This CDR3 comprises 15 residues. The CDR3 bases are TGTGCCAGCAGCTCGGCAGGGGGCGCTTGGGATGGCTACACCTTC. Protein product: CASSSAGGAWDGYTF.